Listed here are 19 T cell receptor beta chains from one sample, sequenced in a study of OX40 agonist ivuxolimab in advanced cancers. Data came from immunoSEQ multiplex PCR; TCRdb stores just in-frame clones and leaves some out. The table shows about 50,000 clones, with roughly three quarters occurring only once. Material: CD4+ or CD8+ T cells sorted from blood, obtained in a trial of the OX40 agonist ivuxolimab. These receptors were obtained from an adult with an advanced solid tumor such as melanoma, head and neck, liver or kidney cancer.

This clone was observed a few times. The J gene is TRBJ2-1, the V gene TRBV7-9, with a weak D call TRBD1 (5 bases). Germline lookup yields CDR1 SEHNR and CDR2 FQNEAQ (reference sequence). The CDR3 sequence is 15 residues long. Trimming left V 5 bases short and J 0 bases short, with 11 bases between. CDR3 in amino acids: CASSPGLGSYNEQFF. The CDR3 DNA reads TGTGCCAGCAGCCCAGGGCTGGGCTCCTACAATGAGCAGTTCTTC. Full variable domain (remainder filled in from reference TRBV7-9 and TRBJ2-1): DTGVSQNPRHKITKRGQNVTFRCDPISEHNRLYWYRQTLGQGPEFLTYFQNEAQLEKSRLLSDRFSAERPKGSFSTLEIQRTEQGDSAMYLCASSPGLGSYNEQFFGPGTRLTVL.

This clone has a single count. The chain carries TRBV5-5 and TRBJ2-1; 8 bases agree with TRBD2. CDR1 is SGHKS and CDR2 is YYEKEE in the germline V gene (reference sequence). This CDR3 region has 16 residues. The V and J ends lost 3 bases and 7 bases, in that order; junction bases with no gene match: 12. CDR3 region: CASSSTRLALRNEQFF. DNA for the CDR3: TGTGCCAGCAGCTCGACCCGACTAGCGCTGAGGAATGAGCAGTTCTTC.

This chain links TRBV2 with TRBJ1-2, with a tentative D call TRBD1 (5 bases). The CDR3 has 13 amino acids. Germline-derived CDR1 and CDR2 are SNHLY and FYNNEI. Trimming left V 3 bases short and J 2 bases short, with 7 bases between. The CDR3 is CASSEGPNYGYTF. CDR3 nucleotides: TGTGCCAGCAGTGAGGGGCCGAACTATGGCTACACCTTC.

CDR3 region: CASSSSFDRPNYGYTF. CDR3 sequence (DNA): TGTGCCAGCAGTTCAAGCTTCGACAGGCCCAACTATGGCTACACCTTC. This chain joins TRBV27 and TRBJ1-2; tentatively, D is TRBD1 (6 bases). The CDR3 is 16 residues long. CDR1 MNHEY and CDR2 SMNVEV come from the germline V gene (reference sequence). Trimming removed 4 bases at V and 2 bases at J, with 17 bases between.

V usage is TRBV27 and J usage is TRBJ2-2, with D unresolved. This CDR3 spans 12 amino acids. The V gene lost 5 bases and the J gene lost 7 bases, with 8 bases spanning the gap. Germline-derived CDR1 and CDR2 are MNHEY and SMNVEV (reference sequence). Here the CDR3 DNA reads TGTGCCAGCAGTCCAGACCGCGGGGAGCTGTTTTTT. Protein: CASSPDRGELFF.

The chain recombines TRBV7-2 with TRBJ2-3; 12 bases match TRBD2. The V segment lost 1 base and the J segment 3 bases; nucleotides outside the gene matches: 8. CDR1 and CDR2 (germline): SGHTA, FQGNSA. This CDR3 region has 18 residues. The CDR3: CASSLGPATSGRTDTQYF. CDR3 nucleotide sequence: TGTGCCAGCAGCTTAGGTCCCGCCACTAGCGGGAGGACAGATACGCAGTATTTT.

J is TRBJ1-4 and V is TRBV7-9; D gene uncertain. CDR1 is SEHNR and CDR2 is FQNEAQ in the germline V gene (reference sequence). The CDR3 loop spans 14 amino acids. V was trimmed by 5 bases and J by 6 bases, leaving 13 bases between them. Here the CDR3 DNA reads TGTGCCAGCAGCCCCGGAGGGTTTTATGAAAAACTGTTTTTT. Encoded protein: CASSPGGFYEKLFF.

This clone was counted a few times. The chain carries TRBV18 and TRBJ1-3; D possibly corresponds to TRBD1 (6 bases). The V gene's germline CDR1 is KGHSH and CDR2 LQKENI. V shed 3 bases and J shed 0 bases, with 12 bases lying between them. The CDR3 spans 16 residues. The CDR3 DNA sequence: TGTGCCAGCTCACCGACAGGACAAACCTCTGGAAACACCATATATTTT. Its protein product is CASSPTGQTSGNTIYF.

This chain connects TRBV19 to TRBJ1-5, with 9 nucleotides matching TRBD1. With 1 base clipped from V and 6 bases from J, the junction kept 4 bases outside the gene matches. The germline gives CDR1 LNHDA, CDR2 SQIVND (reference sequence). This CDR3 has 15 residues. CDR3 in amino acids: CASSIGDRARQPQHF. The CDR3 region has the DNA TGTGCCAGTAGTATAGGGGACAGGGCTCGTCAGCCCCAGCATTTT. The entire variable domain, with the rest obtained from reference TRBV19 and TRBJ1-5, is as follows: DGGITQSPKYLFRKEGQNVTLSCEQNLNHDAMYWYRQDPGQGLRLIYYSQIVNDFQKGDIAEGYSVSREKKESFPLTVTSAQKNPTAFYLCASSIGDRARQPQHFGDGTRLSIL.

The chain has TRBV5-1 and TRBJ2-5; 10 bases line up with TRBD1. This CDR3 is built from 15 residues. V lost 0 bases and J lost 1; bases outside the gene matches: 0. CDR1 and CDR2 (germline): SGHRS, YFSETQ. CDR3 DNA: TGCGCCAGCAGCTTGGGGACAGGGGGCCAAGAGACCCAGTACTTC. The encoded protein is CASSLGTGGQETQYF.

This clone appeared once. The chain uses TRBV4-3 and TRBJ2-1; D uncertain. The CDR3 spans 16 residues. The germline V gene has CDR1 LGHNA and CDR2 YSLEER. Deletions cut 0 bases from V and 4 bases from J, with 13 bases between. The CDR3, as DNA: TGCGCCAGCAGCCAAGATTTCGGGCCACCGTACAATGAGCAGTTCTTC. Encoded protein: CASSQDFGPPYNEQFF.

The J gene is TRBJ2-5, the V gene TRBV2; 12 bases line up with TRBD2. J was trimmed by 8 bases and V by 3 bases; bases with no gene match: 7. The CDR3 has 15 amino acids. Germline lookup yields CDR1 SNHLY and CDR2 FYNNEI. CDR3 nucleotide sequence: TGTGCCAGCAGTGACCAAACGACTAGCGGGAGTACCCAGTACTTC. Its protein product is CASSDQTTSGSTQYF.

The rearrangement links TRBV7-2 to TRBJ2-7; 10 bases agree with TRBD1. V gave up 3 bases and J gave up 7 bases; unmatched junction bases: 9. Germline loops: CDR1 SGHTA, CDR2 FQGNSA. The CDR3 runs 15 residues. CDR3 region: CASSLAETGGLEQYF. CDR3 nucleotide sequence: TGTGCCAGCAGCTTGGCAGAGACAGGGGGCTTGGAGCAGTACTTC.

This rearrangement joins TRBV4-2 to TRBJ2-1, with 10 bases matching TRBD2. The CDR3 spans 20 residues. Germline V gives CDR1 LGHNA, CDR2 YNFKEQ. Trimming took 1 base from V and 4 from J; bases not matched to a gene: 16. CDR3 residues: CASSQGKDFGASGSYNEQFF. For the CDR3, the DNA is TGTGCCAGCAGCCAAGGAAAGGATTTTGGAGCTAGCGGGAGTTACAATGAGCAGTTCTTC.

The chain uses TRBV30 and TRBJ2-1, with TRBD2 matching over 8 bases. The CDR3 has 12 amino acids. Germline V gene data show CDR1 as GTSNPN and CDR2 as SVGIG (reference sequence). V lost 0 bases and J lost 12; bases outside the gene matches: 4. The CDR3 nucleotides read TGTGCCTGGAGTGTGCCGGGAGGGGGGCAGTTCTTC. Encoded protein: CAWSVPGGGQFF.

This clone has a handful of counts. The CDR3 coding sequence is TGCGCCAGCAGCCACAGACAAGAGACCCAGTACTTC. Its protein product is CASSHRQETQYF. The V call is TRBV5-1, the J call TRBJ2-5; no clear D. Germline CDR1 SGHRS, CDR2 YFSETQ. CDR3 size: 12 residues. V was pared by 4 bases and J by 2 bases, with 6 bases between.

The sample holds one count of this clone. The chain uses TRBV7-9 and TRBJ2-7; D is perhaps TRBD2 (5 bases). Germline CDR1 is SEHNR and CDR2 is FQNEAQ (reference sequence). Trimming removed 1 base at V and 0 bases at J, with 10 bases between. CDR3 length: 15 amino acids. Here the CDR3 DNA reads TGTGCCAGCAGCTTAGGAGCGGTTAGCTCCTACGAGCAGTACTTC. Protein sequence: CASSLGAVSSYEQYF.

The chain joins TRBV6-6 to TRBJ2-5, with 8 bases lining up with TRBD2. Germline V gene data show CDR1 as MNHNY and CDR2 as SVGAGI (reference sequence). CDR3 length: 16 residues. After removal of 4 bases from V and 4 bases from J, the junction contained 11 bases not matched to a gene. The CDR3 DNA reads TGTGCCAGCAGTTTCGAGGGAGCGGGAGTCGGAGAGACCCAGTACTTC. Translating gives CASSFEGAGVGETQYF.

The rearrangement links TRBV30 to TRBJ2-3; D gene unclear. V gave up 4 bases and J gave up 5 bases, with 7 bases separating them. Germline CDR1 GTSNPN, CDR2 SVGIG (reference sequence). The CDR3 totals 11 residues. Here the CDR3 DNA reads TGTGCCTGGACGCTAGGAGATACGCAGTATTTT. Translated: CAWTLGDTQYF. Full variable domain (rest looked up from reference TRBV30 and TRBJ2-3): SQTIHQWPATLVQPVGSPLSLECTVEGTSNPNLYWYRQAAGRGLQLLFYSVGIGQISSEVPQNLSASRPQDRQFILSSKKLLLSDSGFYLCAWTLGDTQYFGPGTRLTVL.